Listed here are 11 T cell receptor beta chains from one sample, sequenced in a study of cytomegalovirus exposure and HLA in healthy donors. It was with 60 Vbeta and 13 Jbeta primers that the PCR ran. Only in-frame clones appear in the TCRdb table, and some are missing; sequencing was by immunoSEQ multiplex PCR. The table lists some 170,000 clones, approximately 88% of them singletons, with under 0.95% in the top ten. The sequenced sample was PBMCs. These receptors originate from a woman younger than 45 in good health and CMV-seronegative.

The chain links TRBV6-6 to TRBJ2-5, with 9 bases aligning to TRBD1. Near its end, the DNA agrees better with TRBJ2-7, so the J call may be wrong. Germline CDR1 MNHNY, CDR2 SVGAGI (reference sequence). The CDR3 has 15 residues. CDR3 nucleotides: TGTGCCAGCAGTTACGGGGACAGGGAATCCTACGAGCAGTACTTC. Its protein is CASSYGDRESYEQYF.

The chain has TRBV6-5 and TRBJ2-5; no firm D call. Looked up from germline, CDR1 is MNHEY and CDR2 is SVGAGI. The V gene lost 0 bases and the J gene lost 0 bases, with 5 bases spanning the gap. The CDR3 sequence is 14 residues long. The CDR3 sequence: CASSYSHYQETQYF. The CDR3 DNA reads as TGTGCCAGCAGTTACTCGCACTACCAAGAGACCCAGTACTTC.

The rearrangement links TRBV27 to TRBJ2-3; 7 nucleotides match TRBD2. The length of the CDR3 is 15 residues. Germline V CDR1 and CDR2: MNHEY, SMNVEV (reference sequence). J was trimmed by 3 bases and V by 0 bases; bases with no gene match: 3. CDR3: CASSLSWGGTDTQYF. CDR3 sequence (DNA): TGTGCCAGCAGTTTATCGTGGGGGGGGACAGATACGCAGTATTTT.

The rearrangement links TRBV27 to TRBJ2-3, with 8 bases that match TRBD2. With 2 bases clipped from V and 0 bases from J, the junction kept 4 bases outside the gene matches. CDR1 is MNHEY and CDR2 is SMNVEV in the germline V gene (reference sequence). This CDR3 is 16 amino acids long. The CDR3 is CASSLAGGTSTDTQYF. CDR3 DNA sequence: TGTGCCAGCAGTTTAGCGGGGGGTACTAGCACAGATACGCAGTATTTT.

V is TRBV7-9 and J is TRBJ1-3; no clear D. Germline V CDR1 and CDR2: SEHNR, FQNEAQ (reference sequence). The CDR3 spans 17 residues. V was trimmed by 3 bases and J by 0 bases, leaving 15 bases between them. CDR3 sequence: CASSFLGSSGSGNTIYF. As DNA, the CDR3 is TGTGCCAGCAGCTTTCTAGGCTCTTCTGGCTCTGGAAACACCATATATTTT.

The chain recombines TRBV5-4 with TRBJ1-1; tentatively, D is TRBD1 (5 bases). With 5 bases removed from V and 0 bases from J, the gap between germline ends came to 14 bases. The CDR3 runs 15 residues. Germline assignment: CDR1 SGHNT and CDR2 YYREEE (reference sequence). In DNA, the CDR3 is TGTGCCAGCAGGGTAGGGGCGTACATGAACACTGAAGCTTTCTTT. This encodes CASRVGAYMNTEAFF.

The chain is built from TRBV18 and TRBJ1-6; D may be TRBD1 (5 bases). Trimming removed 3 bases at V and 5 bases at J, with 14 bases between. This CDR3 is built from 16 residues. Looked up from germline, CDR1 is KGHSH and CDR2 is LQKENI. In nucleotides, the CDR3 is TGTGCCAGCTCACCTTTCCCCGGACAACATAATTCACCCCTCCACTTT. This encodes CASSPFPGQHNSPLHF.

Regarding this clone: A read error may account for a junction end that differs from germline. The V gene is TRBV7-9, the J gene TRBJ2-5, with D perhaps TRBD2 (6 bases). The CDR3 totals 14 residues. Germline CDR1 is SEHNR and CDR2 is FQNEAQ (reference sequence). The CDR3 here is CASSWGGGPEIQYF. CDR3 sequence (DNA): TGTGCCAGCAGCTGGGGTGGAGGGCCGGAGATCCAGTACTTC. Full variable domain (outside the CDR3, taken from reference TRBV7-9 and TRBJ2-5): DTGVSQNPRHKITKRGQNVTFRCDPISEHNRLYWYRQTLGQGPEFLTYFQNEAQLEKSRLLSDRFSAERPKGSFSTLEIQRTEQGDSAMYLCASSWGGGPEIQYFGPGTRLLVL.

The chain has TRBV27 and TRBJ2-5, with 8 bases aligning to TRBD1. The J call may be in error: the DNA end matches TRBJ2-7 better. The CDR3 sequence is 15 residues long. From germline, CDR1 is MNHEY and CDR2 SMNVEV (reference sequence). CDR3: CASSSYGTGAYEQYF. CDR3 in DNA: TGTGCCAGCAGTTCCTACGGGACAGGAGCCTACGAGCAGTACTTC.

Here the CDR3 reads CASSLGPGTNTEAFF. The CDR3 bases are TGTGCCAGCAGCCTGGGCCCGGGAACGAACACTGAAGCTTTCTTT. The V gene is TRBV6-5, the J gene TRBJ1-1; D is undetermined. Per germline, CDR1 MNHEY and CDR2 SVGAGI. V was pared by 6 bases and J by 1 base, with 15 bases between. The CDR3 loop spans 15 amino acids.

The chain is built from TRBV6-1 and TRBJ2-4; TRBD1 matches at 7 bases. V dropped 2 bases and J dropped 6; count of bases not matched to a gene: 7. Per the germline V gene, CDR1 is MNHNS and CDR2 is SASEGT. The CDR3 contains 15 residues. DNA for the CDR3: TGTGCCAGCAGTGAACCGGTTGGGGACAGAAACATTCAGTACTTC. This sequence encodes CASSEPVGDRNIQYF.